The 17 T cell receptor beta chains below come from one sample, sequenced in a study of T cell responses to AZD1222 COVID-19 vaccine. The repertoire was sequenced with immunoSEQ multiplex PCR; TCRdb's copy has only in-frame clones and lacks some. The sample records over 100,000 clones, roughly 86% being singletons. The specimen was peripheral blood, collected on day 0 of AZD1222 vaccination. All receptors come from an adult in good health.

The chain combines TRBV9 with TRBJ2-7; tentatively, D is TRBD1 (5 bases). This CDR3 is built from 13 residues. The V gene lost 1 base and the J gene lost 4 bases, with 9 bases spanning the gap. The germline V gene has CDR1 SGDLS and CDR2 YYNGEE. The CDR3 bases are TGTGCCAGCAGCGTATCTCCAGGGTACGAGCAGTACTTC. Its protein is CASSVSPGYEQYF.

This clone was picked up one time. This sequence joins TRBV5-4 and TRBJ2-1, with 9 bases identical to TRBD1. The CDR3 has 15 residues. Unmatched junction bases numbered 3, after V lost 0 bases and J lost 5 bases. Germline CDR1 is SGHNT and CDR2 is YYREEE (reference sequence). CDR3 residues: CASSLEGTGNNEQFF. Here the CDR3 DNA reads TGTGCCAGCAGCTTGGAAGGGACAGGGAACAATGAGCAGTTCTTC.

The chain links TRBV7-9 to TRBJ1-6; D uncertain. The CDR3 sequence is 14 residues long. Looked up from germline, CDR1 is SEHNR and CDR2 is FQNEAQ (reference sequence). Trimming took off 1 base at V and 7 bases at J, with 8 bases between the two ends. Here the CDR3 reads CASSLEARNSPLHF. In DNA form, the CDR3 reads TGTGCCAGCAGCTTAGAGGCCAGGAATTCACCCCTCCACTTT.

V usage is TRBV5-6 and J usage is TRBJ1-6, with a tentative D call TRBD1 (5 bases). This CDR3 comprises 19 residues. CDR1 SGHDT and CDR2 YYEEEE come from the germline V gene. V was trimmed by 2 bases and J by 6 bases, leaving 24 bases between them. The CDR3, as DNA: TGTGCCAGCAGCTTCTATGGCAGGGCGGGCACTATCGGTAATTCACCCCTCCACTTT. It is translated as CASSFYGRAGTIGNSPLHF.

The chain couples TRBV28 to TRBJ2-7; D is unclear. CDR3 length: 12 amino acids. V lost 7 bases, J lost 4 bases, and 11 bases lay in between. Germline loops: CDR1 MDHEN, CDR2 SYDVKM. For the CDR3, the DNA is TGTGCCAGCAACAAAGTAGCTTACGAGCAGTACTTC. Protein product: CASNKVAYEQYF.

V is TRBV28 and J is TRBJ2-3, with a tentative D call TRBD1 (5 bases). Germline CDR1 is MDHEN and CDR2 is SYDVKM. The CDR3 is 15 residues long. The V end was cut by 10 bases, the J end by 0 bases, with 17 bases between. Here the CDR3 reads CATGPGKTSTDTQYF. The CDR3 coding sequence is TGTGCCACCGGACCAGGGAAAACTAGCACAGATACGCAGTATTTT.

The rearrangement joins TRBV7-9 to TRBJ2-6, with a weak D call TRBD2 (6 bases). CDR3 length equals 16 residues. Deletions cut 3 bases from V and 0 bases from J, with 9 bases between. Germline V gene data show CDR1 as SEHNR and CDR2 as FQNEAQ (reference sequence). The CDR3 protein is CASSLGGASGANVLTF. Written as DNA, the CDR3 is TGTGCCAGCAGCTTGGGCGGGGCCTCTGGGGCCAACGTCCTGACTTTC. The whole variable domain, filled in from reference TRBV7-9 and TRBJ2-6, reads DTGVSQNPRHKITKRGQNVTFRCDPISEHNRLYWYRQTLGQGPEFLTYFQNEAQLEKSRLLSDRFSAERPKGSFSTLEIQRTEQGDSAMYLCASSLGGASGANVLTFGAGSRLTVL.

This clone turned up a few times. The chain combines TRBV4-3 with TRBJ1-2, with D possibly matching TRBD1 (5 bases). Per germline, CDR1 LGHNA and CDR2 YSLEER. There are 14 residues in the CDR3. The V end lost 0 bases, the J end lost 7 bases, and 12 bases lay between the germline ends. CDR3 protein: CASSQEMGTGGYTF. In nucleotides, the CDR3 is TGCGCCAGCAGCCAAGAGATGGGGACGGGTGGCTACACCTTC.

The rearrangement joins TRBV6-2 or TRBV6-3 to TRBJ2-5; tentatively, D is TRBD1 or TRBD2 (5 bases each). The CDR3 has 15 residues. Between the trimmed V and J ends, which lost 0 bases and 2 bases, there was a span of 10 bases. CDR1 and CDR2 (germline): MNHEY, SVGEGT. The DNA for the CDR3 is TGTGCCAGCAGTTACTCCGGGACGGCTCAAGAGACCCAGTACTTC. The encoded protein is CASSYSGTAQETQYF.

This chain joins TRBV27 and TRBJ1-4; no firm D call. The CDR3 consists of 12 residues. Germline CDR1 is MNHEY and CDR2 is SMNVEV (reference sequence). V lost 5 bases and J 2 bases, leaving 3 bases between the germline ends. The CDR3, as DNA: TGTGCCAGCAGTCATACTAATGAAAAACTGTTTTTT. Its protein is CASSHTNEKLFF.

The chain has TRBV16 and TRBJ1-5, with a weak D call TRBD1 (5 bases). V lost 1 base, J lost 6 bases, and 10 bases lay in between. The CDR3 covers 14 residues. Germline V gene lookup returns CDR1 KGHSY and CDR2 FQNENV. The CDR3 reads CASSQWQGSQPQHF. CDR3 nucleotides: TGTGCCAGCAGCCAATGGCAGGGCAGTCAGCCCCAGCATTTT.

The chain joins TRBV4-2 to TRBJ1-6, with D hard to call. There are 15 residues in the CDR3. Germline V CDR1 and CDR2: LGHNA, YNFKEQ. V shed 1 base and J shed 8 bases, with 12 bases lying between them. The CDR3 DNA follows: TGTGCCAGCAGCCAAGGCCTTGGCGGGGATTCACCCCTCCACTTT. Encoded protein: CASSQGLGGDSPLHF.

The chain has TRBV2 and TRBJ1-5; D may be TRBD1 (5 bases). The CDR3 totals 13 residues. From germline, CDR1 is SNHLY and CDR2 FYNNEI. Trimming took off 7 bases at V and 7 bases at J, with 14 bases between the two ends. The CDR3 nucleotides are TGTGCCAGCACGGGGGAGCGGGAACAGCCCCAGCATTTT. It translates to CASTGEREQPQHF.

This clone showed up just once. The V call is TRBV2, the J call TRBJ2-1; 10 positions agree with TRBD2. The CDR3 contains 15 residues. After removal of 2 bases from V and 6 bases from J, the junction contained 4 bases not matched to a gene. Germline V gives CDR1 SNHLY, CDR2 FYNNEI. Written as DNA, the CDR3 is TGTGCCAGCAGTGAAAGCGGGGGGGCCGCCAATGAGCAGTTCTTC. Its translation: CASSESGGAANEQFF.

The DNA of the CDR3 is TGTGCCAGTAGTATAGTGACAGGGGACCATCAGCCCCAGCATTTT. It yields the protein CASSIVTGDHQPQHF. The chain has TRBV19 and TRBJ1-5, with 8 bases identical to TRBD1. CDR1 is LNHDA and CDR2 is SQIVND in the germline V gene (reference sequence). J was trimmed by 5 bases and V by 1 base; bases with no gene match: 4. This CDR3 comprises 15 residues.

The genes are TRBV25-1 and TRBJ1-3; D unclear. Trimming took 10 bases from V and 0 from J, leaving 16 bases between them. There are 15 residues in the CDR3. Per the germline V gene, CDR1 is MGHDK and CDR2 is SYGVNS. The CDR3 coding sequence is TGTGCCACCACAAGGGCGGAACCCTCTGGAAACACCATATATTTT. Its protein is CATTRAEPSGNTIYF.

The CDR3 DNA is TGTGCCAGCAGTGAACAGGGGGCTGGACAGCCCCAGCATTTT. As protein: CASSEQGAGQPQHF. The genes are TRBV6-1 and TRBJ1-5, with 8 bases lining up with TRBD1. V lost 2 bases, J lost 7 bases, and 4 bases stayed unmatched. The CDR3 covers 14 residues. Germline V CDR1 and CDR2: MNHNS, SASEGT.